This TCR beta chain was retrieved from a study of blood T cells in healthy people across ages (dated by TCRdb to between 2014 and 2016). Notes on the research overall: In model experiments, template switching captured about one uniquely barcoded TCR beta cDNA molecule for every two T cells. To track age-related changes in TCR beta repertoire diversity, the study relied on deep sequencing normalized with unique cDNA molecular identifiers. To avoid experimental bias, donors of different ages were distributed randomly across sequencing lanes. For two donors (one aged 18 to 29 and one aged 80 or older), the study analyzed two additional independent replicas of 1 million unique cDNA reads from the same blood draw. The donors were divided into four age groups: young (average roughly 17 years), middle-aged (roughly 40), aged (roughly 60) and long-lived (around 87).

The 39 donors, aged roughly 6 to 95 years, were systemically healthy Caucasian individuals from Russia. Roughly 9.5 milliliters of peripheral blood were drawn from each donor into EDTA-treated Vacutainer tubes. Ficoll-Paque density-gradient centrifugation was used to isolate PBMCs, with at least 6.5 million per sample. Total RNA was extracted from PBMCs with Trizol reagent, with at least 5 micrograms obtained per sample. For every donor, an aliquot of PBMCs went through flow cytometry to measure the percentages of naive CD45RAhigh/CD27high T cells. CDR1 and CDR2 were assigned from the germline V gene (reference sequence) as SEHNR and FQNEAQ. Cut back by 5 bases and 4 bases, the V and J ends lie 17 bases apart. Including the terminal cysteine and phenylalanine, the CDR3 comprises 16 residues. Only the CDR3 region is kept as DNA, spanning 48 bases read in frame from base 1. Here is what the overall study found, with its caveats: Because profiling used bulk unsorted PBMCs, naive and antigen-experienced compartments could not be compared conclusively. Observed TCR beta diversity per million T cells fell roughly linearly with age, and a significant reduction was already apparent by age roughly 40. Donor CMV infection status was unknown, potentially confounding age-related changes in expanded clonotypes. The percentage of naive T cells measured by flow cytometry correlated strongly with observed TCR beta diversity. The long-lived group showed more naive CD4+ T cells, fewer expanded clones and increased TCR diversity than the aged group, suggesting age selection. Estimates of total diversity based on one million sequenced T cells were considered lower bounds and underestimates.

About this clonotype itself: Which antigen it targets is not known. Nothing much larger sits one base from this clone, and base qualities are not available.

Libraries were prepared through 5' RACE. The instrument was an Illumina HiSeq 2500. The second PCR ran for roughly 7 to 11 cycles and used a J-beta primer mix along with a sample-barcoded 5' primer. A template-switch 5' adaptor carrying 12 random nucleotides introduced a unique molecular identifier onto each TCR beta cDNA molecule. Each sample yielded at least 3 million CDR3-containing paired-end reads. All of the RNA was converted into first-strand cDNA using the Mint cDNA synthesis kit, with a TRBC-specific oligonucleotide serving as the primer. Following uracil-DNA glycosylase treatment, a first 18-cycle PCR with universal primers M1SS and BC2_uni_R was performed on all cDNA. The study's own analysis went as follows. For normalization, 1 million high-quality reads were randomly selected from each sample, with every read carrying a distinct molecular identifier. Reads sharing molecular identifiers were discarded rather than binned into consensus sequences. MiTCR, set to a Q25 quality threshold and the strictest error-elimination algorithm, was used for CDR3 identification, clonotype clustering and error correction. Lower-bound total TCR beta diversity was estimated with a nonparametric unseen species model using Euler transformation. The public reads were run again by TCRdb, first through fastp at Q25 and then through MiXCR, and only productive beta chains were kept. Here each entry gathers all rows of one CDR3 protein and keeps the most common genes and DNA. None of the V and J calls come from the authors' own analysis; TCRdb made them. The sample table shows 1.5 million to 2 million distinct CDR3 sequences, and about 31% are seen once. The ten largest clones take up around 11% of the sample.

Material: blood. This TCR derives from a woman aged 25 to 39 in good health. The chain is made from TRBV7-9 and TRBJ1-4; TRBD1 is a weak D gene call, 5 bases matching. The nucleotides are TGTGCCAGCAGCCCTAGGGGTGGCAGACTTAATGAAAAACTGTTTTTT. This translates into CASSPRGGRLNEKLFF.